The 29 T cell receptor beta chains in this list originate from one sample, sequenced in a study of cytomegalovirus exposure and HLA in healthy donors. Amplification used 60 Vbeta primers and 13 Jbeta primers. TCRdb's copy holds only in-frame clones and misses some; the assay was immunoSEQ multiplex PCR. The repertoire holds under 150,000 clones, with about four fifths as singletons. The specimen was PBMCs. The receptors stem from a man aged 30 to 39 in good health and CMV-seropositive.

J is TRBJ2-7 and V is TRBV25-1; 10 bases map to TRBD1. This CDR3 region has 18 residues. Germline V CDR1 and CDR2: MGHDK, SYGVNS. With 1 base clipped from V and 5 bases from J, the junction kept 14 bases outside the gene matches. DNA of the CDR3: TGTGCCAGCAGTGAATTTACCGAAGATGACAGGGGGCGCCACGAGCAGTACTTC. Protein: CASSEFTEDDRGRHEQYF.

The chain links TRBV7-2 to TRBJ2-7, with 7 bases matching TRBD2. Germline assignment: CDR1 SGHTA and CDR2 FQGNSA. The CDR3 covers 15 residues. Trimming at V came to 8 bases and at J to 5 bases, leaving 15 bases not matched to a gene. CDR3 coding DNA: TGTGCCAGCTTTCTACGCGGGGGAGCCACCGACGAGCAGTACTTC. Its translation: CASFLRGGATDEQYF.

CDR3 nucleotides: TGTGCCAGCAGGGCTAGCGGGTCCTACGAGCAGTACTTC. Translated: CASRASGSYEQYF. This chain connects TRBV2 to TRBJ2-7; 8 bases agree with TRBD2. V was clipped by 6 bases and J by 1 base; unmatched bases: 2. The CDR3 consists of 13 residues. The germline V gene encodes CDR1 SNHLY and CDR2 FYNNEI.

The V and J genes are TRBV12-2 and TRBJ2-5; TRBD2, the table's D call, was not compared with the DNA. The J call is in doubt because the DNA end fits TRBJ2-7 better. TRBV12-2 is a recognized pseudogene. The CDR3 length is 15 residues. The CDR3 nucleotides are TGTGCAAGTCGCCGCCGGGTCAGCGGTTCCCACGAGCAGTACTTC. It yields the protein CASRRRVSGSHEQYF.

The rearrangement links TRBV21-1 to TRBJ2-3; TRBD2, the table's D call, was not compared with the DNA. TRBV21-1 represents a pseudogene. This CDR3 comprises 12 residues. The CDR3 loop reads CASSNSRDTQYF. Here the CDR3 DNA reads TGTGCCAGCAGCAATTCCCGGGATACGCAGTATTTT.

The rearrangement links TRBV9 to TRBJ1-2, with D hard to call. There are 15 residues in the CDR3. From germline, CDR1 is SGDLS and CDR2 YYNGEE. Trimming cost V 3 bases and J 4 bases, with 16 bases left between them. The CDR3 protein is CASSAPTTGIYGYTF. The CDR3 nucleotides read TGTGCCAGCAGCGCCCCAACGACCGGGATCTATGGCTACACCTTC.

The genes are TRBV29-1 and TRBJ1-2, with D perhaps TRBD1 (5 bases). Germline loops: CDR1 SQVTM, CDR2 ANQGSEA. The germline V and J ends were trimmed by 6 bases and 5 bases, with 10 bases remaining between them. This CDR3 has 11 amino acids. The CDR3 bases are TGCAGCGTCGCGCGGACATATGGCTACACCTTC. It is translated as CSVARTYGYTF.

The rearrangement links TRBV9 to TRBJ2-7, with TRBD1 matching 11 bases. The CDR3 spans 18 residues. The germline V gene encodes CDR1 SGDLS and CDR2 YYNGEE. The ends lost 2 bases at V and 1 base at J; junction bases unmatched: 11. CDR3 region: CASSVWDRGEAGSYEQYF. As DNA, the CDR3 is TGTGCCAGCAGCGTTTGGGACAGGGGGGAAGCAGGGTCCTACGAGCAGTACTTC.

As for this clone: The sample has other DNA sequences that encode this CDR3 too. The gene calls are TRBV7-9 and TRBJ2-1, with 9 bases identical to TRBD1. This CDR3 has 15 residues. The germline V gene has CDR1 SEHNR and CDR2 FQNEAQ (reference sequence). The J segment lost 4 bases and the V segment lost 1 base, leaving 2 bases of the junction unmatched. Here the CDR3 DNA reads TGTGCCAGCAGCTTAGGACAGGGGGTGTACAATGAGCAGTTCTTC. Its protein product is CASSLGQGVYNEQFF.

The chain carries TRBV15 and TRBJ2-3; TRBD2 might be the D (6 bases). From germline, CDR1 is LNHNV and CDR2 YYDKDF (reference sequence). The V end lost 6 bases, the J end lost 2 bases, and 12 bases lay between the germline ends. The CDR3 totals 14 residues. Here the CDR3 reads CATRYAGNTDTQYF. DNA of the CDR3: TGTGCCACCAGGTACGCGGGAAACACAGATACGCAGTATTTT.

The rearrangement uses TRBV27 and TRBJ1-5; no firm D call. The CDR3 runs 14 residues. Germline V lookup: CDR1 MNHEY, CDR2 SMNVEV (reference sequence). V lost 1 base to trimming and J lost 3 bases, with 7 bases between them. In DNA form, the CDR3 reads TGTGCCAGCAGTTTATTCGGGTCCAATCAGCCCCAGCATTTT. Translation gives CASSLFGSNQPQHF.

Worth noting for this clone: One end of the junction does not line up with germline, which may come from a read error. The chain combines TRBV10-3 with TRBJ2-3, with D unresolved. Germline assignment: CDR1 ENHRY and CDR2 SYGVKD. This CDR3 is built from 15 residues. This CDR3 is CAISEYQASIDTQYF. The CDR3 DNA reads TGTGCCATCAGTGAGTATCAGGCGAGCATAGATACGCAGTATTTT.

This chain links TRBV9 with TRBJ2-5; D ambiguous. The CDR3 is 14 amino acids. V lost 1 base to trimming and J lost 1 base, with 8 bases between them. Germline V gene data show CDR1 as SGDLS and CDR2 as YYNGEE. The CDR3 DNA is TGTGCCAGCAGCGTAAACCTAGGCCAAGAGACCCAGTACTTC. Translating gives CASSVNLGQETQYF.

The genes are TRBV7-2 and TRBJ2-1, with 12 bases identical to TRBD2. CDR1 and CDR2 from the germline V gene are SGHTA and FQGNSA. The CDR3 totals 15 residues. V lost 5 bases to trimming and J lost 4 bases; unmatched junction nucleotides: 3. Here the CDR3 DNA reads TGTGCCAGCAGCGAAGGACTAGCGGGATACAATGAGCAGTTCTTC. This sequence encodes CASSEGLAGYNEQFF.

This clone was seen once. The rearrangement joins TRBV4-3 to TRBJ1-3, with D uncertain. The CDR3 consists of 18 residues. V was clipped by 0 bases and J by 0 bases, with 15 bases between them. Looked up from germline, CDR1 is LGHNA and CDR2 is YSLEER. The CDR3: CASSQDQVRVLSGNTIYF. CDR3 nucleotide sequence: TGCGCCAGCAGCCAAGATCAAGTGCGGGTGCTCTCTGGAAACACCATATATTTT.

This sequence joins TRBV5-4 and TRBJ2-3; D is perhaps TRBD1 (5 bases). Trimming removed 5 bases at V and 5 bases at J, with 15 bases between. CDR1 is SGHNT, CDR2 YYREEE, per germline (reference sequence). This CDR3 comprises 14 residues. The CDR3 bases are TGTGCCAGCAGGCGGAAGCAGGGCCTAGATACGCAGTATTTT. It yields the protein CASRRKQGLDTQYF.

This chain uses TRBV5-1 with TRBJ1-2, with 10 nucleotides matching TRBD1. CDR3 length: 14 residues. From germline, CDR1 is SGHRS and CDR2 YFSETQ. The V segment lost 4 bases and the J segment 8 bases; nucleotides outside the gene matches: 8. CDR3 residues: CASSHGQGVYGYTF. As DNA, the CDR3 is TGCGCCAGCAGCCACGGACAGGGGGTATACGGCTACACCTTC.

The CDR3 protein is CASSPGTGKTKQYF. CDR3 DNA sequence: TGCGCCAGCAGCCCAGGGACAGGGAAGACGAAGCAGTACTTC. This chain connects TRBV5-1 to TRBJ2-7; TRBD1 aligns across 9 bases. Germline V gene data show CDR1 as SGHRS and CDR2 as YFSETQ. The CDR3 has 14 amino acids. V trimming: 4 bases; J trimming: 8 bases; junction bases outside the gene matches: 10.

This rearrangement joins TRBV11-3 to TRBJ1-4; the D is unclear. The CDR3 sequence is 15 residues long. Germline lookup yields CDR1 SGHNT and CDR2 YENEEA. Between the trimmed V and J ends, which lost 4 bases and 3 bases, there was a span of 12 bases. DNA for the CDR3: TGTGCCAGCAGCTCGAGGGCGGTTTCTAATGAAAAACTGTTTTTT. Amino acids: CASSSRAVSNEKLFF.

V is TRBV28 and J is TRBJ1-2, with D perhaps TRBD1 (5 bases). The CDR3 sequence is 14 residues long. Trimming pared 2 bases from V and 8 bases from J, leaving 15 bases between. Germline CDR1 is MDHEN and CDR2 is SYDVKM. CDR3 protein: CASSLRRDLRGYTF. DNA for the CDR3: TGTGCCAGCAGTTTAAGGAGGGACCTTCGGGGCTACACCTTC.

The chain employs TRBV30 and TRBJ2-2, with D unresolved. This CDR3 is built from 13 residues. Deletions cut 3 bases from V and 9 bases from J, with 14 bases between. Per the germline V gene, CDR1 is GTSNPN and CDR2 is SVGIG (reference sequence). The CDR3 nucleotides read TGTGCCTGGAGGCGGTTCTGGTATCGGGAGCTGTTTTTT. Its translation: CAWRRFWYRELFF.

The CDR3 coding sequence is TGTGCCAGCAGCGTATCGGGGGTCGGACAGCCCCAGCATTTT. Residues: CASSVSGVGQPQHF. V and J are TRBV9 and TRBJ1-5; TRBD1 might be the D (5 bases). CDR3 length: 14 amino acids. Per germline, CDR1 SGDLS and CDR2 YYNGEE. Trimming shortened V by 1 base and J by 7 bases, and 12 bases separated the two germline ends.

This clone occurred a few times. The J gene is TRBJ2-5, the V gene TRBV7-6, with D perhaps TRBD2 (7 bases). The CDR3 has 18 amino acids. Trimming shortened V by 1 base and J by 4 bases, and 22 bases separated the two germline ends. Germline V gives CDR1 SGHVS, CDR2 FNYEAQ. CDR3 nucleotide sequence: TGTGCCAGCAGCTTAGGGGCGGGGGCCCAGGAGATATCAGAGACCCAGTACTTC. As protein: CASSLGAGAQEISETQYF.

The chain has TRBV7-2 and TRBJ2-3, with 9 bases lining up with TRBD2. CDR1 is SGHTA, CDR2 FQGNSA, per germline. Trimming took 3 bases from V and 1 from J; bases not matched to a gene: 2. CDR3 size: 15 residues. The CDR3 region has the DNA TGTGCCAGCAGCTTTCTAGCGGGGCGCACAGATACGCAGTATTTT. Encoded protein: CASSFLAGRTDTQYF. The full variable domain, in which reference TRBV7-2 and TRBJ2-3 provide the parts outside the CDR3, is GAGVSQSPSNKVTEKGKDVELRCDPISGHTALYWYRQSLGQGLEFLIYFQGNSAPDKSGLPSDRFSAERTGGSVSTLTIQRTQQEDSAVYLCASSFLAGRTDTQYFGPGTRLTVL.

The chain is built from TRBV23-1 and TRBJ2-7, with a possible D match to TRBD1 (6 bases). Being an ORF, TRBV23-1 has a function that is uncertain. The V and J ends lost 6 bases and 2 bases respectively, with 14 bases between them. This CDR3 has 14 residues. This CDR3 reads CASRPSGAAYEQYF. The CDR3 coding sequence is TGCGCCAGCAGACCATCAGGGGCCGCCTACGAGCAGTACTTC.

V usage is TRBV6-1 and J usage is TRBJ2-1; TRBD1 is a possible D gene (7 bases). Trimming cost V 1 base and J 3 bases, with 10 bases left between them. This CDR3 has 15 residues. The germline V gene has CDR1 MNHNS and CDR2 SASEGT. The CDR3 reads CASSEGQGGYNEQFF. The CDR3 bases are TGTGCCAGCAGTGAAGGGCAGGGGGGCTACAATGAGCAGTTCTTC.

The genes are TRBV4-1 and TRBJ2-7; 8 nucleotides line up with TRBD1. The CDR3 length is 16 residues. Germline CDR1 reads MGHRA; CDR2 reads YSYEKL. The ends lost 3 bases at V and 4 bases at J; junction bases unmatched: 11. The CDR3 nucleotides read TGCGCCAGCAGCCACCTATTTCGGGACAGGACATACGAGCAGTACTTC. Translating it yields CASSHLFRDRTYEQYF.

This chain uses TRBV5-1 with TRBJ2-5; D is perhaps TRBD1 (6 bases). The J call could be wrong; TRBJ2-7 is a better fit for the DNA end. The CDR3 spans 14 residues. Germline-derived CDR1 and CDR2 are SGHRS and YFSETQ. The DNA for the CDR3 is TGCGCCAGCAGCTTGGCGGGGACAAACTACGAGCAGTACTTC. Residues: CASSLAGTNYEQYF.

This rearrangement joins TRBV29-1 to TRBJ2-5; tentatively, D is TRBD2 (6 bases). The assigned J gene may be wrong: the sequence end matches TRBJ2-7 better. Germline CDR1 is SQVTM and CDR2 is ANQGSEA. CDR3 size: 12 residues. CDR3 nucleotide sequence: TGCAGCGTCGGAGTGGGGAGGTACGAGCAGTACTTC. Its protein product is CSVGVGRYEQYF.